These 32 T cell receptor beta chains share one sample of origin, sequenced in a study of blood T cells in healthy people across ages (dated by TCRdb to between 2015 and 2016). Library preparation was by 5' RACE. Sequencing relied on an Illumina HiSeq 2500. A second roughly 6 to 11 cycle PCR used a sample-barcoded 5' primer and a J-beta primer mix. In TCRdb, the public reads were trimmed at Q25 with fastp and aligned with MiXCR, with productive beta chains retained. Rows merge per CDR3 protein into single entries with the most common DNA and genes. Recorded for this sample are about a million distinct CDR3 sequences; approximately 50% of them occurred a single time. The ten most abundant clones make up around a fifth of the sample. Material for sequencing was blood. The receptors derive from a woman aged 60-70 years in good health.

The chain joins TRBV9 to TRBJ2-1, with a weak D call TRBD1 (7 bases). Trimming cost V 3 bases and J 9 bases, with 13 bases left between them. The CDR3 is 13 residues long. CDR1 is SGDLS, CDR2 YYNGEE, per germline. CDR3 sequence reads: CASSGSGGGEQFF. DNA of the CDR3: TGTGCCAGCAGCGGCTCAGGGGGAGGTGAGCAGTTCTTC. Full variable domain (missing parts from reference TRBV9 and TRBJ2-1): DSGVTQTPKHLITATGQRVTLRCSPRSGDLSVYWYQQSLDQGLQFLIQYYNGEERAKGNILERFSAQQFPDLHSELNLSSLELGDSALYFCASSGSGGGEQFFGPGTRLTVL.

The sample holds many counts of this clonotype. The V and J genes are TRBV4-1 and TRBJ2-7; TRBD1 agrees at 7 bases. Germline CDR1 and CDR2: MGHRA and YSYEKL. V lost 4 bases to trimming and J lost 3 bases; unmatched junction nucleotides: 3. The length of the CDR3 is 13 residues. The CDR3, as DNA: TGCGCCAGCAGCCCTGACAGGGACTACGAGCAGTACTTC. Amino acids: CASSPDRDYEQYF.

The chain is built from TRBV20-1 and TRBJ2-7; 7 bases agree with TRBD2. The CDR3 loop spans 15 amino acids. The germline V gene has CDR1 DFQATT and CDR2 SNEGSKA (reference sequence). V dropped 2 bases and J dropped 7; count of bases not matched to a gene: 14. The CDR3 reads CSARPAGSYGGEQYF. The CDR3 coding sequence is TGCAGTGCTAGACCAGCGGGATCCTACGGGGGGGAGCAGTACTTC.

V gene TRBV27 combines with J gene TRBJ1-4, with D maybe TRBD1 (6 bases). CDR1 MNHEY and CDR2 SMNVEV come from the germline V gene (reference sequence). V lost 8 bases to trimming and J lost 5 bases, with 12 bases between them. There are 13 residues in the CDR3. Here the CDR3 DNA reads TGTGCCAGCGCCCGGGACAAAAATGAAAAACTGTTTTTT. This codes for CASARDKNEKLFF.

This chain links TRBV25-1 with TRBJ2-3, with D unresolved. The CDR3 has 14 amino acids. V lost 6 bases and J 4 bases, leaving 14 bases between the germline ends. CDR1 and CDR2 from the germline V gene are MGHDK and SYGVNS. The CDR3 sequence is CASSPTLLPDTQYF. CDR3 DNA sequence: TGTGCCAGCAGCCCAACGCTCCTTCCAGATACGCAGTATTTT.

A few counts support this clonotype. The chain has TRBV5-1 and TRBJ2-3; 9 bases fit TRBD1. With 4 bases clipped from V and 4 bases from J, the junction kept 10 bases outside the gene matches. The germline V gene encodes CDR1 SGHRS and CDR2 YFSETQ. This CDR3 comprises 16 residues. CDR3 protein: CASSPLAQGASDTQYF. The CDR3, as DNA: TGCGCCAGCAGCCCGCTTGCACAGGGGGCGTCAGATACGCAGTATTTT.

This rearrangement joins TRBV6-6 to TRBJ1-2; D call uncertain. Germline-derived CDR1 and CDR2 are MNHNY and SVGAGI (reference sequence). This CDR3 spans 11 amino acids. V lost 2 bases and J lost 4, with 2 bases in between. In DNA form, the CDR3 reads TGTGCCAGCAGTTACATCTATGGCTACACCTTC. Translating gives CASSYIYGYTF.

This clonotype was seen a few times. The chain is built from TRBV29-1 and TRBJ2-3; D is uncertain. Trimming took off 1 base at V and 6 bases at J, with 8 bases between the two ends. From germline, CDR1 is SQVTM and CDR2 ANQGSEA. The CDR3 covers 12 residues. CDR3 loop: CSVEVGSDTQYF. CDR3 coding DNA: TGCAGCGTTGAAGTTGGGTCCGATACGCAGTATTTT.

There are a few counts of this clonotype. The J gene is TRBJ2-7, the V gene TRBV27; 9 bases agree with TRBD1. Per the germline V gene, CDR1 is MNHEY and CDR2 is SMNVEV (reference sequence). The ends lost 4 bases at V and 1 base at J; junction bases unmatched: 8. This CDR3 spans 16 amino acids. The CDR3 DNA reads as TGTGCCAGCAGTTCCATCAGCGGGACAGGGTCCTACGAGCAGTACTTC. It yields the protein CASSSISGTGSYEQYF.

The V and J genes are TRBV3-1 and TRBJ2-5, with 10 positions matching TRBD2. The CDR3 runs to 15 residues. CDR1 is LGHDT and CDR2 is YNNKEL in the germline V gene (reference sequence). V shed 5 bases, J shed 5 bases, and the junction held 8 bases outside the gene matches. The CDR3 loop reads CASSSSGRVPETQYF. The CDR3, as DNA: TGTGCCAGCAGCTCGAGCGGGAGGGTCCCGGAGACCCAGTACTTC.

This clonotype has ten or more counts. One end of the junction fails to match germline, which may point to a read error. The chain combines TRBV7-9 with TRBJ2-6; D is perhaps TRBD1 (6 bases). CDR3 length equals 14 residues. Germline V gene sequence: CDR1 SEHNR, CDR2 FQNEAQ (reference sequence). In DNA, the CDR3 is TGTGCCAGCCTGTGGGACATGGGGGACAACGTCCTGACTTTC. This encodes CASLWDMGDNVLTF.

This clonotype has just a few counts. The chain recombines TRBV4-1 with TRBJ2-3; a weak D match, TRBD2 (5 bases). V was trimmed by 3 bases and J by 2 bases, leaving 24 bases between them. CDR1 MGHRA and CDR2 YSYEKL come from the germline V gene. The CDR3 is 19 residues long. The CDR3 loop reads CASSHPTGLSASITDTQYF. The CDR3 bases are TGCGCCAGCAGCCACCCTACGGGATTGAGTGCCAGCATCACAGATACGCAGTATTTT.

A few counts support this clonotype. V usage is TRBV2 and J usage is TRBJ1-6; unclear D gene. Germline V gene lookup returns CDR1 SNHLY and CDR2 FYNNEI. The CDR3 spans 13 residues. V was clipped by 5 bases and J by 5 bases, with 7 bases between them. The CDR3: CASSHEHNSPLHF. In DNA, the CDR3 is TGTGCCAGCAGTCATGAGCATAATTCACCCCTCCACTTT.

The chain is built from TRBV7-2 and TRBJ2-5, with D unclear. The CDR3 is 14 residues long. CDR1 is SGHTA, CDR2 FQGNSA, per germline. Trimming pared 1 base from V and 11 bases from J, leaving 17 bases between. The CDR3 loop reads CASSLGVVNNEQYF. As DNA, the CDR3 is TGTGCCAGCAGCTTAGGCGTAGTGAACAATGAGCAGTACTTC.

The V and J genes are TRBV12-3 or TRBV12-4 and TRBJ2-7, with a weak D call TRBD1 (6 bases). Trimming removed 1 base from V and 4 bases from J, with 14 bases in between. The CDR3 sequence is 15 residues long. In DNA, the CDR3 is TGTGCCAGCAGTTTAGGTCCAGGGGCTTGGTACGAGCAGTACTTC. This sequence encodes CASSLGPGAWYEQYF.

V usage is TRBV10-3 and J usage is TRBJ2-2; 14 bases map to TRBD2. Looked up from germline, CDR1 is ENHRY and CDR2 is SYGVKD. Trimming at V came to 10 bases and at J to 4 bases, leaving 11 bases not matched to a gene. The CDR3 is made up of 17 amino acids. The chain's CDR3 is CATTGTSGSSSTGELFF. Written as DNA, the CDR3 is TGTGCCACCACTGGGACTAGCGGGAGTAGTTCCACCGGGGAGCTGTTTTTT.

The chain is built from TRBV27 and TRBJ1-2; D not resolved. Trimming took 8 bases from V and 2 from J, leaving 3 bases between them. Germline values: CDR1 MNHEY, CDR2 SMNVEV (reference sequence). This CDR3 spans 10 amino acids. This chain's CDR3 is CASPNYGYTF. Written as DNA, the CDR3 is TGTGCCAGCCCGAACTATGGCTACACCTTC.

This sequence joins TRBV3-1 and TRBJ2-1, with D tentatively TRBD2 (5 bases). The J call may be wrong; the DNA end is better matched by TRBJ2-7. CDR1 is LGHDT, CDR2 YNNKEL, per germline (reference sequence). This CDR3 spans 17 amino acids. The CDR3 nucleotides read TGTGCCAGCAGCCAAGGGGGTAGCGCGAAGATTCTAAATGAGCAGTACTTC. Translated, it gives CASSQGGSAKILNEQYF.

V and J are TRBV6-5 and TRBJ2-3; 8 bases are shared with TRBD2. The CDR3 has 16 residues. Germline CDR1 MNHEY, CDR2 SVGAGI. Germline trimming cut 5 bases from V and 0 bases from J; bases unmatched to any gene: 7. CDR3 DNA sequence: TGTGCCAGCAGTCGGGCAGCGGGAGAGAGCACAGATACGCAGTATTTT. Translation: CASSRAAGESTDTQYF.

This clonotype was counted many times. V gene TRBV5-1 combines with J gene TRBJ2-1; 16 bases line up with TRBD2. The CDR3 is 19 residues long. Germline CDR1 is SGHRS and CDR2 is YFSETQ. The V segment lost 1 base and the J segment 7 bases; nucleotides outside the gene matches: 11. CDR3 amino acids: CASSLRGLAGGLGRNEQFF. The CDR3 nucleotides are TGCGCCAGCAGCTTGCGGGGACTAGCGGGAGGGTTGGGTCGGAATGAGCAGTTCTTC.

V is TRBV5-1 and J is TRBJ2-7, with 8 bases fitting TRBD2. TRBJ2-5 explains the end of the DNA better; the J call may be wrong. The CDR3 extends over 17 amino acids. Germline V gene sequence: CDR1 SGHRS, CDR2 YFSETQ. CDR3 in amino acids: CASNHREKRERVETQYF. CDR3 sequence (DNA): TGCGCCAGCAACCACAGGGAAAAGCGGGAGCGGGTAGAGACCCAGTACTTC.

The chain employs TRBV20-1 and TRBJ2-7; TRBD1 is a possible D gene (5 bases). V was shortened by 5 bases and J by 4 bases, with 6 bases between the two germline ends. CDR3 length: 10 amino acids. Per germline, CDR1 DFQATT and CDR2 SNEGSKA (reference sequence). CDR3 nucleotide sequence: TGCAGTGCTGGGGCGTACGAGCAGTACTTC. Translated: CSAGAYEQYF.

A single count supports this clonotype. The chain couples TRBV7-8 to TRBJ2-3; tentative D call: TRBD2 (5 bases). Germline V gene sequence: CDR1 SGHVS, CDR2 FQNEAQ. The germline V and J ends were trimmed by 1 base and 4 bases, with 12 bases remaining between them. This CDR3 contains 15 residues. Here the CDR3 reads CASSLVGPGADTQYF. The CDR3 region has the DNA TGTGCCAGCAGCTTAGTAGGGCCCGGGGCAGATACGCAGTATTTT.

The V call is TRBV5-6, the J call TRBJ2-5; tentatively, D is TRBD2 (7 bases). V lost 3 bases, J lost 0 bases, and 18 bases lay in between. Germline V lookup: CDR1 SGHDT, CDR2 YYEEEE. CDR3 size: 17 residues. Here the CDR3 DNA reads TGTGCCAGCAGCTCCCCAAGGGGGGGGTCGTACCAAGAGACCCAGTACTTC. As protein: CASSSPRGGSYQETQYF. Drawing the rest from reference TRBV5-6 and TRBJ2-5, the complete variable domain is DAGVTQSPTHLIKTRGQQVTLRCSPKSGHDTVSWYQQALGQGPQFIFQYYEEEERQRGNFPDRFSGHQFPNYSSELNVNALLLGDSALYLCASSSPRGGSYQETQYFGPGTRLLVL.

The genes are TRBV7-2 and TRBJ2-7, with 13 bases aligning to TRBD2. The CDR3 sequence is 15 residues long. V lost 5 bases and J lost 9; bases outside the gene matches: 10. Germline V CDR1 and CDR2: SGHTA, FQGNSA. CDR3 bases: TGTGCCAGCAGCCAGGGACTAGCGGGAATAGCGACGCAGTACTTC. Encoded protein: CASSQGLAGIATQYF. Full variable domain (missing parts from reference TRBV7-2 and TRBJ2-7): GAGVSQSPSNKVTEKGKDVELRCDPISGHTALYWYRQSLGQGLEFLIYFQGNSAPDKSGLPSDRFSAERTGGSVSTLTIQRTQQEDSAVYLCASSQGLAGIATQYFGPGTRLTVT.

This clonotype appeared once. The chain carries TRBV30 and TRBJ2-7, with TRBD2 matching over 8 bases. The V gene's germline CDR1 is GTSNPN and CDR2 SVGIG (reference sequence). The CDR3 loop spans 10 amino acids. The trim removed 6 bases at V and 9 bases at J, leaving 4 bases unmatched. The CDR3 sequence: CACQAGGQYF. As DNA, the CDR3 is TGTGCCTGCCAGGCGGGGGGGCAGTACTTC.

This clonotype appeared many times. The chain is built from TRBV7-2 and TRBJ2-5; 11 bases fit TRBD2. J gave up 4 bases and V 5 bases, and 9 bases lay outside the gene matches. This CDR3 has 16 residues. In germline, CDR1 is SGHTA, CDR2 FQGNSA. CDR3 protein: CASSPGLAGVGETQYF. CDR3 DNA sequence: TGTGCCAGCAGCCCCGGACTAGCGGGCGTGGGAGAGACCCAGTACTTC.

Remarks on this clonotype: One end of the junction fails to match germline, which may point to a read error. The chain recombines TRBV6-5 with TRBJ2-1; 9 bases line up with TRBD2. Germline CDR1 MNHEY, CDR2 SVGAGI. CDR3 length: 14 residues. The CDR3 loop reads CASSYMLAGVEKFF. The CDR3 coding sequence is TGTGCCAGCAGTTACATGTTAGCGGGAGTTGAGAAGTTCTTC.

This rearrangement joins TRBV5-8 to TRBJ2-1; D is possibly TRBD1 or TRBD2 (6 bases each). V was clipped by 2 bases and J by 2 bases, with 11 bases between them. The germline gives CDR1 SGHTS, CDR2 YDEGEE. The CDR3 length is 15 residues. CDR3 DNA: TGTGCCAGCAGCTTACAGGGAGGAACCTACAATGAGCAGTTCTTC. It is translated as CASSLQGGTYNEQFF.

The chain carries TRBV7-6 and TRBJ1-5, with TRBD1 matching over 9 bases. V shed 5 bases and J 0 bases; nucleotides not matched to a gene: 17. The CDR3 consists of 20 residues. Germline V gene lookup returns CDR1 SGHVS and CDR2 FNYEAQ. The CDR3: CASSQTLWTGEAVSNQPQHF. For the CDR3, the DNA is TGTGCCAGCAGCCAAACCTTGTGGACAGGGGAAGCGGTTAGCAATCAGCCCCAGCATTTT.

CDR3 DNA: TGTGCCAGCAGTCGGGGCCCAAATGAAAAACTGTTTTTT. Encoded protein: CASSRGPNEKLFF. This chain joins TRBV7-9 and TRBJ1-4; a weak D match, TRBD1 (5 bases). The germline CDR1 and CDR2 sequences are SEHNR and FQNEAQ (reference sequence). CDR3 length: 13 amino acids. V was clipped by 6 bases and J by 5 bases, with 10 bases between them.

This chain connects TRBV5-1 to TRBJ2-5, with 9 bases matching TRBD2. CDR1 is SGHRS, CDR2 YFSETQ, per germline. The CDR3 contains 18 residues. J was trimmed by 11 bases and V by 4 bases; bases with no gene match: 24. The CDR3 sequence is CASSPSTGQQNVAGEQYF. The DNA of the CDR3 is TGCGCCAGCAGCCCCTCAACTGGCCAACAGAATGTAGCGGGGGAGCAGTACTTC.